One sample yielded the 21 T cell receptor beta chains listed below, sequenced in a study of technical replicates of blood from a handful of donors. The method was immunoSEQ multiplex PCR; TCRdb's version includes in-frame clones alone and lacks a portion of them. The data show approximately 73,000 clones, over 90% seen once. Sequencing was carried out using T cells isolated from PBMCs. These receptors all stem from a human donor in good health.

The rearrangement uses TRBV27 and TRBJ2-3; unclear D gene. Germline V gives CDR1 MNHEY, CDR2 SMNVEV (reference sequence). The V end lost 4 bases, the J end lost 6 bases, and 14 bases lay between the germline ends. The CDR3 is 14 amino acids. CDR3 in DNA: TGTGCCAGCAGTTCTCTAGGTTTAGCCGATACGCAGTATTTT. Its translation is CASSSLGLADTQYF.

The chain has TRBV7-3 and TRBJ2-6, with D possibly matching TRBD1 (5 bases). The CDR3 spans 15 residues. Germline V gives CDR1 SGHTA, CDR2 FQGTGA. The germline V and J ends were trimmed by 5 bases and 1 base, with 9 bases remaining between them. The CDR3 coding sequence is TGTGCCAGCAGCGCCAGGGTTTCTGGGGCCAACGTCCTGACTTTC. Translation: CASSARVSGANVLTF.

The gene calls are TRBV2 and TRBJ1-2; the D is unclear. Trimming stripped 0 bases from V and 5 bases from J, with 4 bases between. CDR3 size: 12 residues. Looked up from germline, CDR1 is SNHLY and CDR2 is FYNNEI. In DNA form, the CDR3 reads TGTGCCAGCAGTGAAGCGAGGTATGGCTACACCTTC. This sequence encodes CASSEARYGYTF.

This clone was counted between two and nine times. Without the conserved terminal phenylalanine or tryptophan, this CDR3 likely stems from a read error. No DNA is shown, since the ends of the CDR3 on it are uncertain; the CDR3 is the one TCRdb lists. CDR3 sequence: CASSQEDGEQQV. The chain combines TRBV4-1 with TRBJ1-4. Counting both end residues, the CDR3 totals 12 amino acids. Germline assignment: CDR1 MGHRA and CDR2 YSYEKL.

V gene TRBV6-1 combines with J gene TRBJ2-7; 7 bases fit TRBD1. J was trimmed by 6 bases and V by 2 bases; bases with no gene match: 4. The CDR3 is 13 amino acids. Per germline, CDR1 MNHNS and CDR2 SASEGT. CDR3 loop: CASSEPYRGEQYF. CDR3 nucleotides: TGTGCCAGCAGTGAACCCTACAGGGGCGAGCAGTACTTC.

The chain employs TRBV28 and TRBJ2-5, with D uncertain. The CDR3 extends over 12 amino acids. CDR1 is MDHEN and CDR2 is SYDVKM in the germline V gene. V was cut by 3 bases and J by 5 bases, with 7 bases left in between. CDR3 amino acids: CASSLGWETQYF. Written as DNA, the CDR3 is TGTGCCAGCAGTTTGGGCTGGGAGACCCAGTACTTC.

This clone has only one observation. The genes are TRBV2 and TRBJ2-1; tentative D call: TRBD2 (5 bases). The V gene's germline CDR1 is SNHLY and CDR2 FYNNEI. The CDR3 covers 12 residues. Trimming pared 1 base from V and 9 bases from J, leaving 7 bases between. CDR3 in amino acids: CASSEVEGEQFF. In nucleotides, the CDR3 is TGTGCCAGCAGTGAAGTAGAGGGTGAGCAGTTCTTC.

The chain is built from TRBV9 and TRBJ2-7; D is perhaps TRBD1 (6 bases). The CDR3 is made up of 15 amino acids. Germline loops: CDR1 SGDLS, CDR2 YYNGEE. Between the trimmed V and J ends, which lost 4 bases and 2 bases, there was a span of 16 bases. CDR3 DNA: TGTGCCAGCAGCACCCGACAGGTTCCTACCTACGAGCAGTACTTC. This codes for CASSTRQVPTYEQYF. Based on the CDR3 plus reference TRBV9 and TRBJ2-7, the full variable domain is DSGVTQTPKHLITATGQRVTLRCSPRSGDLSVYWYQQSLDQGLQFLIQYYNGEERAKGNILERFSAQQFPDLHSELNLSSLELGDSALYFCASSTRQVPTYEQYFGPGTRLTVT.

This clone was observed a handful of times. The V gene is TRBV6-5, the J gene TRBJ1-1; D ambiguous. V shed 6 bases and J shed 10 bases, with 12 bases lying between them. The germline V gene encodes CDR1 MNHEY and CDR2 SVGAGI. This CDR3 region has 11 residues. CDR3 residues: CASSTNSGAFF. DNA for the CDR3: TGTGCCAGCAGCACCAATAGCGGAGCTTTCTTT.

The chain couples TRBV7-3 to TRBJ2-2, with D uncertain. The germline V and J ends were trimmed by 5 bases and 5 bases, with 18 bases remaining between them. The CDR3 loop spans 16 amino acids. Germline V gene sequence: CDR1 SGHTA, CDR2 FQGTGA. CDR3 region: CASSPQSSVGTGELFF. The CDR3 nucleotides are TGTGCCAGCAGCCCCCAGTCTAGTGTCGGGACCGGGGAGCTGTTTTTT.

The chain links TRBV19 to TRBJ1-2, with 7 bases fitting TRBD1. The CDR3 sequence is 14 residues long. With 6 bases clipped from V and 3 bases from J, the junction kept 7 bases outside the gene matches. The germline gives CDR1 LNHDA, CDR2 SQIVND (reference sequence). This chain's CDR3 is CASSLIDRDYGYTF. CDR3 nucleotides: TGTGCCAGTAGCCTGATCGACAGGGACTATGGCTACACCTTC.

The rearrangement uses TRBV27 and TRBJ1-3, with 7 bases fitting TRBD1. The V and J ends lost 5 bases and 3 bases, in that order; junction bases with no gene match: 4. Germline loops: CDR1 MNHEY, CDR2 SMNVEV (reference sequence). The CDR3 runs to 14 residues. This CDR3 is CASSPQGFGNTIYF. As DNA, the CDR3 is TGTGCCAGCAGTCCACAGGGGTTTGGAAACACCATATATTTT.

The genes are TRBV19 and TRBJ1-2, with D tentatively TRBD1 (6 bases). Trimming removed 7 bases at V and 8 bases at J, with 11 bases between. Germline V gene sequence: CDR1 LNHDA, CDR2 SQIVND (reference sequence). This CDR3 has 11 residues. The CDR3 spells CASNAGVGYTF. CDR3 DNA sequence: TGTGCCAGTAACGCAGGGGTCGGCTACACCTTC.

This clone has just one count. This rearrangement joins TRBV13 to TRBJ2-7; no firm D call. The V end was cut by 5 bases, the J end by 1 base, with 3 bases between. This CDR3 is 11 amino acids long. Germline V gene sequence: CDR1 PRHDT, CDR2 FYEKMQ (reference sequence). The CDR3 sequence: CASSPSYEQYF. CDR3 in DNA: TGTGCCAGCAGCCCTTCCTACGAGCAGTACTTC.

V is TRBV11-2 and J is TRBJ2-4; 7 bases agree with TRBD1. The germline V gene encodes CDR1 SGHAT and CDR2 FQNNGV. The CDR3 sequence is 18 residues long. V lost 0 bases and J lost 8; bases outside the gene matches: 16. CDR3 sequence reads: CASSLDYRAQGSADIQYF. CDR3 bases: TGTGCCAGCAGCTTAGATTACAGGGCACAGGGGAGCGCGGACATTCAGTACTTC. Looking up the rest from reference TRBV11-2 and TRBJ2-4 gives the full variable domain: EAGVAQSPRYKIIEKRQSVAFWCNPISGHATLYWYQQILGQGPKLLIQFQNNGVVDDSQLPKDRFSAERLKGVDSTLKIQPAKLEDSAVYLCASSLDYRAQGSADIQYFGAGTRLSVL.

The rearrangement uses TRBV6-5 and TRBJ1-4; D is possibly TRBD1 (5 bases). The germline gives CDR1 MNHEY, CDR2 SVGAGI. Trimming shortened V by 7 bases and J by 8 bases, and 11 bases separated the two germline ends. The CDR3 loop spans 12 amino acids. The CDR3 loop reads CASMGTPEKLFF. CDR3 nucleotides: TGTGCCAGCATGGGGACTCCAGAAAAACTGTTTTTT.

This clone was seen once. V is TRBV30 and J is TRBJ2-5, with a weak D call TRBD2 (6 bases). The germline V and J ends were trimmed by 4 bases and 0 bases, with 21 bases remaining between them. Germline CDR1 is GTSNPN and CDR2 is SVGIG (reference sequence). The CDR3 is 17 residues long. The CDR3 is CAWNRWVWREDQETQYF. DNA of the CDR3: TGTGCCTGGAATCGGTGGGTGTGGAGGGAGGACCAAGAGACCCAGTACTTC. The full variable domain, rest sourced from reference TRBV30 and TRBJ2-5, is SQTIHQWPATLVQPVGSPLSLECTVEGTSNPNLYWYRQAAGRGLQLLFYSVGIGQISSEVPQNLSASRPQDRQFILSSKKLLLSDSGFYLCAWNRWVWREDQETQYFGPGTRLLVL.

The chain carries TRBV27 and TRBJ2-7; 10 bases map to TRBD1. CDR1 and CDR2 from the germline V gene are MNHEY and SMNVEV (reference sequence). J gave up 0 bases and V 3 bases, and 2 bases lay outside the gene matches. This CDR3 is built from 15 residues. The CDR3 DNA sequence: TGTGCCAGCAGTTTTTGGGACAGGGGCTCCTACGAGCAGTACTTC. It is translated as CASSFWDRGSYEQYF.

The chain combines TRBV29-1 with TRBJ2-7; D might be TRBD2 (6 bases). The germline CDR1 and CDR2 sequences are SQVTM and ANQGSEA. This CDR3 is built from 15 residues. V lost 4 bases, J lost 4 bases, and 20 bases lay in between. The chain's CDR3 is CSVVVFTGEAYEQYF. In nucleotides, the CDR3 is TGCAGCGTTGTTGTTTTCACGGGAGAGGCTTACGAGCAGTACTTC.

This clone was recorded once. V is TRBV7-2 and J is TRBJ2-3, with 9 bases that match TRBD2. CDR3 size: 16 residues. The V segment lost 5 bases and the J segment 0 bases; nucleotides outside the gene matches: 6. The germline CDR1 and CDR2 sequences are SGHTA and FQGNSA. The DNA of the CDR3 is TGTGCCAGCAGCCAGAGCGGGAGGTCTAGCACAGATACGCAGTATTTT. Translation: CASSQSGRSSTDTQYF.

CDR3 in amino acids: CASSLYSGSTYEQYF. The CDR3 nucleotides are TGTGCCAGCAGTTTATATTCAGGTTCCACCTACGAGCAGTACTTC. The chain is built from TRBV28 and TRBJ2-7, with D unclear. The CDR3 extends over 15 amino acids. V lost 1 base and J 2 bases, leaving 12 bases between the germline ends. Germline CDR1 MDHEN, CDR2 SYDVKM.